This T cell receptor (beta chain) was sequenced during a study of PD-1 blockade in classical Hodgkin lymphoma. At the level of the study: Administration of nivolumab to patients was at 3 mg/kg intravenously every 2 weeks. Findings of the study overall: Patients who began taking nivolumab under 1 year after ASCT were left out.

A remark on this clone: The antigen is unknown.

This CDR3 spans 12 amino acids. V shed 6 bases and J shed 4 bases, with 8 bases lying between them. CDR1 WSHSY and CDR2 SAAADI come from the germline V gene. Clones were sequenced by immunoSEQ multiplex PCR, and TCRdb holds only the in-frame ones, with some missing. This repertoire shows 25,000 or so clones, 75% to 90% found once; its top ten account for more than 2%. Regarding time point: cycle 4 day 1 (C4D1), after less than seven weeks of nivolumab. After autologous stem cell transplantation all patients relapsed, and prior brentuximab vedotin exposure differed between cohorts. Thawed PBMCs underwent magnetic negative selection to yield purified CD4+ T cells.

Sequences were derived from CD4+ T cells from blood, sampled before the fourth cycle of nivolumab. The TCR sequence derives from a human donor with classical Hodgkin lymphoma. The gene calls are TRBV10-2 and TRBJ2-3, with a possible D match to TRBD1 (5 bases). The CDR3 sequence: CASRQGADTQYF. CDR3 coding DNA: TGCGCCAGCAGGCAGGGTGCAGATACGCAGTATTTT.